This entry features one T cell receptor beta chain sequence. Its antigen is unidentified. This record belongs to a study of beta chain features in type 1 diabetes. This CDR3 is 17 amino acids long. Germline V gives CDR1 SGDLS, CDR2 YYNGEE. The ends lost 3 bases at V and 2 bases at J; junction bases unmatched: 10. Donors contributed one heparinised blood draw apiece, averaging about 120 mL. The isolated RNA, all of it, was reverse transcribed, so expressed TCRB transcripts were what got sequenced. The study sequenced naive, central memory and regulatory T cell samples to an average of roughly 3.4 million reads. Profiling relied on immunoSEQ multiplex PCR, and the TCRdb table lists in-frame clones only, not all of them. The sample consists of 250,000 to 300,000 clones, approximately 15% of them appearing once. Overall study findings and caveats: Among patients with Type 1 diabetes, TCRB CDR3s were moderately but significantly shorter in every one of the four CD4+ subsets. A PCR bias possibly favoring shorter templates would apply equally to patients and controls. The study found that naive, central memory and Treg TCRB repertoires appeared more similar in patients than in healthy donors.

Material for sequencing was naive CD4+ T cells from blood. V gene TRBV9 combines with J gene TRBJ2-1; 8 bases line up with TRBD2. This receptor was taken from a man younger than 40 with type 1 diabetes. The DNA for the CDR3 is TGTGCCAGCAGCGGCCGGCGTAGCGGGGATACCTACAATGAGCAGTTCTTC. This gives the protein CASSGRRSGDTYNEQFF.